The entry below gives a single T cell receptor beta chain sequence along with its context. This sample is part of a study of blood T cell repertoires in COVID-19. For the study at large: COVID-19 samples collected from the United States, Italy and Spain covered acute and convalescent phases.

Trimming stripped 6 bases from V and 0 bases from J, with 16 bases between. CDR3 length: 16 residues. The germline CDR1 and CDR2 sequences are LGHDT and YNNKEL (reference sequence). Assay used: immunoSEQ multiplex PCR; TCRdb lists only in-frame clones, some missing. This sample has around 300,000 clones, with 86% found just once. This chain joins TRBV3-1 (or the pseudogene TRBV3-2) and TRBJ2-3; weak D call: TRBD2 (5 bases). The sequencing sample was made of peripheral blood. This clonotype originated in a woman in her twenties or thirties who had recovered from COVID-19. The CDR3 DNA reads TGTGCCAGCAGTGGACTCGACAACCTTAGCACAGATACGCAGTATTTT. It translates to CASSGLDNLSTDTQYF.